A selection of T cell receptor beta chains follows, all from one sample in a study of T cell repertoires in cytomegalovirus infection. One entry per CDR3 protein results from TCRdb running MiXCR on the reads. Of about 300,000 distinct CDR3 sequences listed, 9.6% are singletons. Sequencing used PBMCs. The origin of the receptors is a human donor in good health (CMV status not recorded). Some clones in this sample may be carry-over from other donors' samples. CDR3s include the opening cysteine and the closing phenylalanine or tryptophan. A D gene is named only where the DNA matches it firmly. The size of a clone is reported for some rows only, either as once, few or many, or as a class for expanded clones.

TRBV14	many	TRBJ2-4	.	CASSQDEGNIQYF	TGTGCCAGCAGCCAAGATGAGGGAAACATTCAGTACTTC
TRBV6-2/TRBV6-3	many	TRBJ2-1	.	CASSYSTLGLYNEQFF	TGTGCCAGCAGTTACTCGACCTTGGGACTCTACAATGAGCAGTTCTTC
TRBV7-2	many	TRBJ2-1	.	CASTYGRVYNEQFF	TGTGCCAGCACCTACGGCAGGGTATACAATGAGCAGTTCTTC
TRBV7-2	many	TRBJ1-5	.	CASSFVLGNQPQHF	TGTGCCAGCAGCTTCGTTCTGGGTAATCAGCCCCAGCATTTT
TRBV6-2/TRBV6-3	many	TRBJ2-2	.	CASRRHYSQLANTGELFF	TGTGCCAGCAGACGTCACTACAGCCAGCTCGCGAACACCGGGGAGCTGTTTTTT
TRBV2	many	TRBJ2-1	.	CASSDLGRPSNEQFF	TGTGCCAGCAGTGATCTTGGCAGACCTTCCAATGAGCAGTTCTTC
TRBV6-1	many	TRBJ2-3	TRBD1	CASSRTGFSTDTQYF	TGTGCCAGCAGTCGGACAGGGTTTAGCACAGATACGCAGTATTTT
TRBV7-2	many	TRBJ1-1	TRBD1	CASSLFQGGGTEAFF	TGTGCCAGCAGCCTCTTCCAGGGGGGGGGGACTGAAGCTTTCTTT
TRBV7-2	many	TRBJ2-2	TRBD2	CASSAKRAGGETGELFF	TGTGCCAGCAGCGCCAAACGGGCGGGGGGCGAAACCGGGGAGCTGTTTTTT
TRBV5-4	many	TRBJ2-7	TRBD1	CASSSWTGISYEQYF	TGTGCCAGCAGTTCTTGGACAGGAATCTCCTACGAGCAGTACTTC
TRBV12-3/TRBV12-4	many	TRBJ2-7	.	CASSRLSYEQYF	TGTGCCAGCAGCCGACTCTCCTACGAGCAGTACTTC
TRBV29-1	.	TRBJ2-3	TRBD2	CSVPRLAGLPDTQYF	TGCAGCGTCCCAAGACTAGCGGGGTTACCAGATACGCAGTATTTT
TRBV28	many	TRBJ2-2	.	CASSLSAANTGELFF	TGTGCCAGCAGTTTATCGGCAGCGAACACCGGGGAGCTGTTTTTT
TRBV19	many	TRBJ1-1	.	CASSIYGKEAFF	TGTGCCAGTAGTATTTATGGTAAGGAAGCTTTCTTT
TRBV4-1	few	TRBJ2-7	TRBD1	CASSQGDRAYEQYF	TGCGCCAGCAGCCAGGGGGACAGGGCCTACGAGCAGTACTTC
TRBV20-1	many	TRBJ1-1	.	CSAPVQVNTEAFF	TGCAGTGCCCCCGTTCAGGTGAACACTGAAGCTTTCTTT
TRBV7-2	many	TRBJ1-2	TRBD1	CASSWDDRVNTF	TGTGCCAGCAGCTGGGATGACAGGGTGAACACCTTC
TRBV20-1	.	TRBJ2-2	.	CSATRQTNTGELFF	TGCAGTGCGACCAGACAGACGAACACCGGGGAGCTGTTTTTT
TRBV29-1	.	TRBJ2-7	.	CSVEGNRAGQYF	TGCAGCGTTGAAGGGAACAGGGCCGGACAGTACTTC
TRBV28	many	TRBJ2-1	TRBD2	CASSPGGGGGRNEQFF	TGTGCCAGCAGTCCCGGTGGGGGCGGGGGGAGAAATGAGCAGTTCTTC
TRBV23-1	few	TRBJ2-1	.	CASSPSPDTYNEQFF	TGCGCCAGCAGCCCCAGCCCCGACACTTACAATGAGCAGTTCTTC
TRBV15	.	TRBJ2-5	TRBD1	CATSREPGTGTSETQYF	TGTGCCACCAGCAGAGAGCCCGGGACAGGGACATCGGAGACCCAGTACTTC
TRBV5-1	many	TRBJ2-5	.	CASSFGGDRGTQYF	TGCGCCAGCAGCTTCGGGGGGGACAGAGGGACCCAGTACTTC
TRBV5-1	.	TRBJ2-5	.	CASSPAAAEETQYF	TGCGCCAGCAGCCCCGCGGCCGCCGAAGAGACCCAGTACTTC
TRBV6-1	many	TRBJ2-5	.	CASSPTTQETQYF	TGTGCCAGCAGTCCCACGACGCAAGAGACCCAGTACTTC
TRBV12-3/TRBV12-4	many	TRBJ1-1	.	CASRGPPNTEAFF	TGTGCCAGCAGGGGACCTCCGAACACTGAAGCTTTCTTT
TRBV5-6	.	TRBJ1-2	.	CASSLRPSNYGYTF	TGTGCCAGCAGCTTGAGGCCGTCCAACTATGGCTACACCTTC
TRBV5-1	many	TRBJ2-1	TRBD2	CASSLQGGGADEQFF	TGCGCCAGCAGCTTGCAGGGCGGGGGGGCCGATGAGCAGTTCTTC
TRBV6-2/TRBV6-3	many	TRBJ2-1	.	CASSESGRINEQFF	TGTGCCAGCAGTGAATCGGGACGGATCAATGAGCAGTTCTTC
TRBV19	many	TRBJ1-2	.	CASSFGAFGDYGYTF	TGTGCCAGTAGTTTCGGGGCCTTTGGGGACTATGGCTACACCTTC
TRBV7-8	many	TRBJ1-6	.	CASSSSGTLNSPLHF	TGTGCCAGCAGCTCGTCGGGGACATTAAATTCACCCCTCCACTTT
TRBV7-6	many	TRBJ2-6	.	CGSSSGANVLTF	TGTGGCAGCTCCTCTGGGGCCAACGTCCTGACTTTC
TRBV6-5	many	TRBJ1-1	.	CASSYSWQGSTEAFF	TGTGCCAGCAGTTACTCCTGGCAGGGAAGCACTGAAGCTTTCTTT
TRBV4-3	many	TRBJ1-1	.	CASSQVLNTEAFF	TGCGCCAGCAGCCAAGTCTTGAACACTGAAGCTTTCTTT
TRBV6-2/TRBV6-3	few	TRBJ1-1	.	CASRSPDRMNTEAFF	TGTGCCAGCAGATCCCCCGACAGAATGAACACTGAAGCTTTCTTT
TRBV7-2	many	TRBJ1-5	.	CASSWDAANQPQHF	TGTGCCAGCAGTTGGGACGCGGCGAATCAGCCCCAGCATTTT
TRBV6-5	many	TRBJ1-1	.	CASSYSTPGPNTEAFF	TGTGCCAGCAGTTACTCGACTCCAGGACCGAACACTGAAGCTTTCTTT
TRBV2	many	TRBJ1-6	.	CASSPPLHF	TGTGCCAGCAGTCCGCCCCTCCACTTT
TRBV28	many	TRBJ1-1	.	CASSPILTGQTEAFF	TGTGCCAGCAGTCCTATACTTACAGGGCAAACTGAAGCTTTCTTT
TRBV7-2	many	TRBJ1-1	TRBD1	CASSSDRDTEAFF	TGTGCCAGCAGCTCGGACAGGGACACTGAAGCTTTCTTT
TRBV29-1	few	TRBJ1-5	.	CSVGPGGRNQPQHF	TGCAGCGTTGGCCCCGGGGGCCGAAATCAGCCCCAGCATTTT
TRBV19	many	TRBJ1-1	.	CASSIDRKRMNTEAFF	TGTGCCAGTAGTATAGATCGGAAGCGAATGAACACTGAAGCTTTCTTT